The subject of this entry is one T cell receptor (beta chain). Its target is unknown. Investigators reverse transcribed all isolated RNA, so they sequenced expressed TCRB transcripts. Method: immunoSEQ multiplex PCR; TCRdb's copy keeps in-frame clones and lacks some. The table includes about 340,000 clones, less than 15% detected once. This sample was included in a study of beta chain features in type 1 diabetes. Study results and limitations: Reads derived from cDNA could over-represent cells showing high TCR expression. Among all four CD4+ subsets, Type 1 diabetes patients had TCRB CDR3s that were moderately but significantly shorter.

In germline, CDR1 is SEHNR, CDR2 FQNEAQ (reference sequence). The CDR3 sequence is 15 residues long. Deletions cut 5 bases from V and 0 bases from J, with 11 bases between. The receptor was isolated from a woman between 18 and 30 years old with type 1 diabetes. The sequenced material came from naive CD4+ T cells from blood. The rearrangement joins TRBV7-9 to TRBJ2-1; possible D gene TRBD1, 5 bases. CDR3 nucleotide sequence: TGTGCCAGCAGCCCTCGAACAGGCTCCTACAATGAGCAGTTCTTC. Protein product: CASSPRTGSYNEQFF.